This TCR beta chain originates from a study of cytomegalovirus exposure and HLA in healthy donors. Study-wide findings and caveats: For most TCR sequences rarity was the rule, although some public TCRs occurred in many donors.

The germline gives CDR1 LNHDA, CDR2 SQIVND (reference sequence). J gave up 4 bases and V 7 bases, and 15 bases lay outside the gene matches. The CDR3 extends over 17 amino acids. About this clone: The antigen is undetermined.

Use of 60 Vbeta and 13 Jbeta primers characterized the PCR. TCRdb's table, derived via immunoSEQ multiplex PCR, lists solely in-frame clones and lacks some. The table records 85,000 to 100,000 clones, 86% of them present only once. The sequenced material came from PBMCs. This sequence originates from a man aged 25-40 years in good health and CMV-seropositive. This rearrangement joins TRBV19 to TRBJ1-2; 10 nucleotides align to TRBD1. CDR3 coding DNA: TGTGCCAGTACCATCCTCCCCGCGACAGGGGGCTTCTATGGCTACACCTTC. Its translation: CASTILPATGGFYGYTF. Combining the CDR3 with reference TRBV19 and TRBJ1-2 gives the whole variable domain DGGITQSPKYLFRKEGQNVTLSCEQNLNHDAMYWYRQDPGQGLRLIYYSQIVNDFQKGDIAEGYSVSREKKESFPLTVTSAQKNPTAFYLCASTILPATGGFYGYTFGSGTRLTVV.